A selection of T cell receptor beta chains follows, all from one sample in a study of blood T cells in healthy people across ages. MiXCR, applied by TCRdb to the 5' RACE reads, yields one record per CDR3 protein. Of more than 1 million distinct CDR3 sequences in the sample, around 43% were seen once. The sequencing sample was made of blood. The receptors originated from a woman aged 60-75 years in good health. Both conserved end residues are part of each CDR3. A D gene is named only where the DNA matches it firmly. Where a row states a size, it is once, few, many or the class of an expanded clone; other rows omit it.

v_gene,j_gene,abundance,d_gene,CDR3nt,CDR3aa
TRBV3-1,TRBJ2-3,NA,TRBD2,TGTGCCAGCAGCCAAGCGGGAGGATTCCCAGATACGCAGTATTTT,CASSQAGGFPDTQYF
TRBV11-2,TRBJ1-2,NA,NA,TGTGCCAGCAAAACACTGAGGACGGGTGGCTATGGCTACACCTTC,CASKTLRTGGYGYTF
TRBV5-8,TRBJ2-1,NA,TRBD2,TGTGCCAGCAGCTTTCGACTAGCGGCGACTAGCGGGAGTAGGGATGGGCAGTTCTTC,CASSFRLAATSGSRDGQFF
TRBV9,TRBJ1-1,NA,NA,TGTGCCAGCAGCGTAGAGGGGGGCGGACGCAACAGTGAAGCTTTCTTT,CASSVEGGGRNSEAFF
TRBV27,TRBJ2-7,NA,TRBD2,TGTGCCAGCAGACCTTCCAGCGGGGGAGGTGGCGAGCAGTACTTC,CASRPSSGGGGEQYF
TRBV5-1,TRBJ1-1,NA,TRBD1,TGCGCCAGCAGCGGGGGAGACAGGGGTGGCACTGAAGCTTTCTTT,CASSGGDRGGTEAFF
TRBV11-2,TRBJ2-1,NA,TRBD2,TGTGCCAGCAGCTCGGGGGTAGCGGGAACCCACTACAATGAGCAGTTCTTC,CASSSGVAGTHYNEQFF
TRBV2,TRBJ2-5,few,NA,TGTGCCAGCAGTGGGGCTAGTAGGACCCAGTACTTC,CASSGASRTQYF
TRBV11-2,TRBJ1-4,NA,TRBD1,TGTGCCAGCAGCTTAAACAGGGGGCGAACTGAAAAACTGTTTTTT,CASSLNRGRTEKLFF
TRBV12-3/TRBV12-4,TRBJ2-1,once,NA,TGTGCCAGCAGCCCAGGCGGGGCGAACACGGGCGTCTATCAAGAGACCCAGTTCTTC,CASSPGGANTGVYQETQFF
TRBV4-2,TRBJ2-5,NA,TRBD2,TGTGCCAGCAGCCAAGATGTCGGACTAGCGGCCAAGACCCAGTACTTC,CASSQDVGLAAKTQYF
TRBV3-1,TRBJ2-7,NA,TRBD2,TGTGCCAGCAGCCAGAGCCCGGGACTAGTCCCTCCCAACGAGCAGTACTTC,CASSQSPGLVPPNEQYF
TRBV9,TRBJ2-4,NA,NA,TGTGCCAGCAGCGTAGGCGGGACCGCCTGGGAGCAGTACTTC,CASSVGGTAWEQYF
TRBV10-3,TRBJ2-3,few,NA,TGTGCCATCAGTGAAAAAGACAGTACTAGCACAGATACGCAGTATTTT,CAISEKDSTSTDTQYF
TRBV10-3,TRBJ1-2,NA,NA,TGTGCCATCAGTGATTACAGTCTTAACTATGGCTACACCTTC,CAISDYSLNYGYTF
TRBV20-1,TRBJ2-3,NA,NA,TGCAGTGCTAGAGATGGGTTCAACACACAGGGTGGAACAGATACGCAGTATTTT,CSARDGFNTQGGTDTQYF
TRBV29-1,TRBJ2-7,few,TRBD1,TGCAGCGTTGTAACACCGGGACAGGGTATCTACGAGCAGTACTTC,CSVVTPGQGIYEQYF
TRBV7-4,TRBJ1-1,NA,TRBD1,TGTGCCAGCAGCCTTAAGGACAGGGAAGGTATGAACACTGAAGCTTTCTTT,CASSLKDREGMNTEAFF
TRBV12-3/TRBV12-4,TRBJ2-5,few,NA,TGTGCCAGCAGCCCGCCACCCCAAGAGACCCAGTACTTC,CASSPPPQETQYF
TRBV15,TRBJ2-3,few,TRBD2,TGTGCCACCAGCGGAGGGACTAGCGGGAACCCAGATACGCAGTATTTT,CATSGGTSGNPDTQYF
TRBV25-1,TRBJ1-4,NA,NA,TGTGCCAGCCCTCCTTTTGGAAAACTGTTTTTT,CASPPFGKLFF
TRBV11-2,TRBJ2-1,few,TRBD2,TGTGCCAGCAGCTCACCGGGACTAGCGTTCAATGAGCAGTTCTTC,CASSSPGLAFNEQFF
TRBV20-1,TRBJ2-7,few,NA,TGCAGTCCACGGCTAGCCGGGCTCTCCTACGAGCAGTACTTC,CSPRLAGLSYEQYF
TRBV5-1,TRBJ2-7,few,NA,TGCGCCAGCAGCTTGTCAGGAGAGGAGCAGTACTTC,CASSLSGEEQYF
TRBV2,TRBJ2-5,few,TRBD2,TGTGCCAGCAGTGAGGGACTAGCGGCACAGACCCAGTACTTC,CASSEGLAAQTQYF
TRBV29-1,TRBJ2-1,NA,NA,TGCAGCGTTGAGGGTCCCCCCGATGAGCAGTTCTTC,CSVEGPPDEQFF
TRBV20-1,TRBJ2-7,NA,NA,TGCAGTGCTATTTGGCTATCAAACGAGCAGTACTTC,CSAIWLSNEQYF
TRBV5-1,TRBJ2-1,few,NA,TGCGCCAGCAGCTGGGGAGTTCACAATGAGCAGTTCTTC,CASSWGVHNEQFF
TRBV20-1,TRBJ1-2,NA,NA,TGCAGTGCGGCGGGACAATTAAACTATGGCTACACCTTC,CSAAGQLNYGYTF
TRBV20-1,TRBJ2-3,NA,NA,TGCAGTGCTAGAGCACAGGGAGGGGGTACGCAGTATTTT,CSARAQGGGTQYF
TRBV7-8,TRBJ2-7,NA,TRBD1,TGTGCCAGCAGCTTTACGACAGGGGGCTCCTACGAGCAGTACTTC,CASSFTTGGSYEQYF
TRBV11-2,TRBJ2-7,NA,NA,TGTGCCAGCAGCTTAGTGGTAGGGAACGAGCAGTACTTC,CASSLVVGNEQYF
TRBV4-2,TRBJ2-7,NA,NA,TGTGCCAGCAGCCAAGATATGTCGGATTCCTACGAGCAGTACTTC,CASSQDMSDSYEQYF
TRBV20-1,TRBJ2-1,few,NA,TGCAGTGCTAGATCTGGTGGCTTAAGCTCCTACAATGAGCAGTTCTTC,CSARSGGLSSYNEQFF
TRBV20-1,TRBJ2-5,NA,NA,TGCAGTGCTAGGTGGGAGAGGGTGGGGCAAGAGACCCAGTACTTC,CSARWERVGQETQYF
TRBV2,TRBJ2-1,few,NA,TGTGCCAGCAGTGAAGTGGTAGCCTCTAAAGAGCAGTTCTTC,CASSEVVASKEQFF
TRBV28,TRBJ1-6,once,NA,TGTGCCAGCAGTTGGGGTGGAGGTTCACCCCTCCACTTT,CASSWGGGSPLHF
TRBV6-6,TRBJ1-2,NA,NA,TGTGCCAGCACGGGGCGAAGTGGCTACACCTTC,CASTGRSGYTF
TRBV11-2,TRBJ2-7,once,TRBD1,TGTGCCAGCAGCCGTAGAGCTGGGGACAGGGTCGTTTACGAGCAGTACTTC,CASSRRAGDRVVYEQYF
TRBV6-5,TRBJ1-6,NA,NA,TGTGCCAGCAGGAACTCAGGGCTCGCGAACCCACCCCTCCACTTT,CASRNSGLANPPLHF
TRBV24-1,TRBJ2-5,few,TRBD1,TGTGCCACCAGTGATCGTCAGGGGGTCGGGACCCAGTACTTC,CATSDRQGVGTQYF
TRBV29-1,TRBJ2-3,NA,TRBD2,TGCAGCGTTACATGGATCAGCGGGAGGGAGGGAAATACGCAGTATTTT,CSVTWISGREGNTQYF
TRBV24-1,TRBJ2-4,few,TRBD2,TGTGCCACCAGTGATTTACGGTGGCTAGCGGGAGGGTTCAAAAACATTCAGTACTTC,CATSDLRWLAGGFKNIQYF
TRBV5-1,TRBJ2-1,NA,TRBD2,TGCGCCAGCCGTATGACTAGCGGATCCTACAATGAGCAGTTCTTC,CASRMTSGSYNEQFF
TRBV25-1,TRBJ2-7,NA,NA,TGTGCCAGCAGTGAATACTACAGGTACGAGCAGTACTTC,CASSEYYRYEQYF
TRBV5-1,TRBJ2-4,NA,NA,TGCGCCAGCAGCTTTGATCAGGGGTCCAAAAACATTCAGTACTTC,CASSFDQGSKNIQYF
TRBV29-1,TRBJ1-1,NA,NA,TGCAGCGTGAAGGTGGGTAGCAACACTGAAGCTTTCTTT,CSVKVGSNTEAFF
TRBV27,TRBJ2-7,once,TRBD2,TGTGCCAGCAGGCGCCGACTAGCGGGAACCTACGAGCAGTACTTC,CASRRRLAGTYEQYF
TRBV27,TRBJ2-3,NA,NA,TGTGCCAGCAGACCACCGGACCGCCCGAATTCAGATACGCAGTATTTT,CASRPPDRPNSDTQYF
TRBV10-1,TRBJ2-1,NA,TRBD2,TGCGCCAGCTCCCGACTAGCGCTCTGGGATGAGCAGTTCTTC,CASSRLALWDEQFF
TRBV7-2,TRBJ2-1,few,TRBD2,TGTGCCAGCAGCCCAGGGACTAGCGGGAGACCCTACAATGAGCAGTTCTTC,CASSPGTSGRPYNEQFF